The clone carrying this TCR beta chain was picked up many times. Its antigen is not identified. This record belongs to a study of T cells after yellow fever vaccination. Study outcomes and limitations: At around 95% for CD4 and around 91% for CD8, most primary-vaccination clones showed up again after the booster. The presence of abundant clonotypes contaminating from the bulk population was possible in FACS-sorted repertoires.

TCRdb called the 5' RACE reads again in MiXCR, with one record for every CDR3 protein. In the table there are 300,000 to 400,000 distinct CDR3 sequences, roughly 8.6% of which are singletons. The V end was cut by 4 bases, the J end by 2 bases, with 15 bases between. CDR3 length: 16 amino acids. CDR1 is LNHDA and CDR2 is SQIVND in the germline V gene (reference sequence). The V call is TRBV19, the J call TRBJ2-1; no clear D gene. The sequences come from PBMCs, collected about 49 days after the first yellow fever vaccination. This sequence originates from a man younger than 30 who received the YFV17D yellow fever vaccine. The CDR3 reads CASSRLGASPYNEQFF. CDR3 sequence (DNA): TGTGCCAGTAGTAGGCTCGGAGCGAGCCCCTACAATGAGCAGTTCTTC.